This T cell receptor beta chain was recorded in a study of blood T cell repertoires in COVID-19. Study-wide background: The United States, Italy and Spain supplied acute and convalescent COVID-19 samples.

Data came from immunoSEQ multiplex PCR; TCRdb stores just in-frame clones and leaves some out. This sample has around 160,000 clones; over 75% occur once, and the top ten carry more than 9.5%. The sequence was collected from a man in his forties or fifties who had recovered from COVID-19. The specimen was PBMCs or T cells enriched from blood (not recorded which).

For the CDR3, the DNA is TGTGCCACCGGGGGCGGAGATACGCAGTATTTT. It codes for CATGGGDTQYF. The gene calls are TRBV24-1 and TRBJ2-3, with D possibly matching TRBD1 (6 bases). V shed 9 bases and J shed 5 bases, with 8 bases lying between them. This CDR3 region has 11 residues. From germline, CDR1 is KGHDR and CDR2 SFDVKD.